The 3 T cell receptor beta chains given below trace back to one sample, sequenced in a study of cytomegalovirus exposure and HLA in healthy donors. PCR employed 60 Vbeta and 13 Jbeta primers. Method: immunoSEQ multiplex PCR; TCRdb's copy keeps in-frame clones and lacks some. The sample yields some 170,000 clones, 55% to 75% seen once. The specimen was PBMCs. The source of these receptors is a human donor in good health.

The J gene is TRBJ1-5, the V gene TRBV30; the D gene is possibly TRBD1 (5 bases). V lost 3 bases and J lost 3, with 9 bases in between. The CDR3 length is 13 residues. CDR1 and CDR2 (germline): GTSNPN, SVGIG (reference sequence). CDR3 sequence: CAWSATDNQPQHF. The CDR3, as DNA: TGTGCCTGGAGCGCGACAGACAATCAGCCCCAGCATTTT. Combining the CDR3 with reference TRBV30 and TRBJ1-5 gives the whole variable domain SQTIHQWPATLVQPVGSPLSLECTVEGTSNPNLYWYRQAAGRGLQLLFYSVGIGQISSEVPQNLSASRPQDRQFILSSKKLLLSDSGFYLCAWSATDNQPQHFGDGTRLSIL.

This clone was seen a few times. The chain couples TRBV5-1 to TRBJ2-7; TRBD1 matches 8 bases. The V and J ends lost 3 bases and 7 bases, in that order; junction bases with no gene match: 6. The CDR3 contains 13 residues. The germline gives CDR1 SGHRS, CDR2 YFSETQ. CDR3 sequence (DNA): TGCGCCAGCAGCTCTCAGGGGGCGGGAGAGCAGTACTTC. Encoded protein: CASSSQGAGEQYF.

The rearrangement uses TRBV7-8 and TRBJ2-1; tentative D call: TRBD1 (5 bases). The CDR3 covers 15 residues. Germline CDR1 SGHVS, CDR2 FQNEAQ. V lost 1 base to trimming and J lost 4 bases, with 11 bases between them. CDR3 coding DNA: TGTGCCAGCAGCTTAGTGGACAACCTATACAATGAGCAGTTCTTC. This translates into CASSLVDNLYNEQFF.